This TCR beta chain was found in a study of cytomegalovirus exposure and HLA in healthy donors. Study details: The early release's HLA-typed donors yielded tens of millions of unique TCRs.

Germline V gene data show CDR1 as LGHNA and CDR2 as YSLEER. CDR3 size: 15 residues. The ends were cut back, 1 base at V and 3 bases at J, with 13 bases in the middle. The PCR used 60 Vbeta and 13 Jbeta primers. In the original analysis: In a later analysis, of around 85 million unique beta chains, roughly 10 million appeared in at least two donors. The table came from immunoSEQ multiplex PCR; TCRdb's copy has only in-frame clones and leaves some out. The D gene and trimming were derived from the DNA, and the V and J assignments and clone size from that table. This table holds 50,000 to 60,000 clones, roughly 74% found once.

This chain uses TRBV4-3 with TRBJ2-7; D is uncertain. Sequencing input: PBMCs. The source of this sequence is a female donor in good health and CMV-seronegative. The chain's CDR3 is CASSQGLRRVYEQYF. CDR3 nucleotides: TGCGCCAGCAGCCAAGGCCTTCGGAGAGTCTACGAGCAGTACTTC.